What follows are 30 T cell receptor beta chains derived from one specimen sequenced in a study of cytotoxic CD8 clonotypes in ibrutinib-treated CLL. Sequenced by immunoSEQ multiplex PCR; TCRdb stores in-frame clones only, minus some. The data hold around 150,000 clones, with more than 70% observed a single time. The input for sequencing was PBMCs, taken at disease progression, from a patient treated with ibrutinib. The receptors derive from a human donor with chronic lymphocytic leukemia.

This clone was detected once. The V call is TRBV7-8, the J call TRBJ2-3, with D unclear. In germline, CDR1 is SGHVS, CDR2 FQNEAQ. This CDR3 has 16 amino acids. The V and J ends lost 1 base and 2 bases respectively, with 13 bases between them. Written as DNA, the CDR3 is TGTGCCAGCAGCTTAGTGTCTAGTATTTTCACAGATACGCAGTATTTT. It yields the protein CASSLVSSIFTDTQYF.

The chain employs TRBV11-3 and TRBJ1-3; D gene ambiguous. The CDR3 has 14 residues. CDR1 and CDR2 (germline): SGHNT, YENEEA. V gave up 1 base and J gave up 3 bases, with 7 bases separating them. The CDR3 here is CASSLGGSGNTIYF. In nucleotides, the CDR3 is TGTGCCAGCAGCTTAGGCGGCAGTGGAAACACCATATATTTT. The whole variable domain, filled in from reference TRBV11-3 and TRBJ1-3, reads EAGVVQSPRYKIIEKKQPVAFWCNPISGHNTLYWYLQNLGQGPELLIRYENEEAVDDSQLPKDRFSAERLKGVDSTLKIQPAELGDSAVYLCASSLGGSGNTIYFGEGSWLTVV.

As to this clone: The same CDR3 also results from other DNA sequences found in this sample. V is TRBV7-2 and J is TRBJ1-2; the D gene is possibly TRBD1 (6 bases). Trimming took off 5 bases at V and 5 bases at J, with 12 bases between the two ends. The CDR3 covers 13 residues. The V gene's germline CDR1 is SGHTA and CDR2 FQGNSA. In DNA form, the CDR3 reads TGTGCCAGCAGCCTTAAGGGGGGTTATGGCTACACCTTC. Translating gives CASSLKGGYGYTF.

The V and J genes are TRBV5-5 and TRBJ2-5, with D perhaps matching TRBD1 (5 bases). The length of the CDR3 is 15 residues. Trimming took off 1 base at V and 2 bases at J, with 12 bases between the two ends. Germline CDR1 reads SGHKS; CDR2 reads YYEKEE (reference sequence). The chain's CDR3 is CASSLSVRQQETQYF. The CDR3 nucleotides read TGTGCCAGCAGCTTGTCTGTACGACAGCAAGAGACCCAGTACTTC.

The chain has TRBV2 and TRBJ2-7; 13 bases map to TRBD2. Germline trimming cut 6 bases from V and 7 bases from J; bases unmatched to any gene: 9. The CDR3 covers 15 residues. From germline, CDR1 is SNHLY and CDR2 FYNNEI. In nucleotides, the CDR3 is TGTGCCAGCAGCTTCCTGTTGACTAGCGGGAGGGAGCAGTACTTC. Amino acids: CASSFLLTSGREQYF. The entire variable domain, with the rest obtained from reference TRBV2 and TRBJ2-7, is as follows: EPEVTQTPSHQVTQMGQEVILRCVPISNHLYFYWYRQILGQKVEFLVSFYNNEISEKSEIFDDQFSVERPDGSNFTLKIRSTKLEDSAMYFCASSFLLTSGREQYFGPGTRLTVT.

The chain is built from TRBV7-2 and TRBJ1-1, with D hard to call. Germline V gene sequence: CDR1 SGHTA, CDR2 FQGNSA. The CDR3 contains 12 residues. The V end lost 1 base, the J end lost 11 bases, and 11 bases lay between the germline ends. The CDR3 bases are TGTGCCAGCAGCTTAGTCTGGGAGCGGGCTTTCTTT. Translating it yields CASSLVWERAFF. Combining the CDR3 with reference TRBV7-2 and TRBJ1-1 gives the whole variable domain GAGVSQSPSNKVTEKGKDVELRCDPISGHTALYWYRQSLGQGLEFLIYFQGNSAPDKSGLPSDRFSAERTGGSVSTLTIQRTQQEDSAVYLCASSLVWERAFFGQGTRLTVV.

The CDR3: CASSERGLAGGVSDTQYF. The CDR3 DNA reads as TGTGCCAGCAGTGAGAGGGGGCTAGCGGGAGGTGTGTCAGATACGCAGTATTTT. The chain links TRBV2 to TRBJ2-3; 11 bases align to TRBD2. Unmatched junction bases numbered 12, after V lost 3 bases and J lost 4 bases. The CDR3 extends over 18 amino acids. Looked up from germline, CDR1 is SNHLY and CDR2 is FYNNEI.

The gene calls are TRBV5-5 and TRBJ1-2; 7 positions agree with TRBD1. This CDR3 region has 15 residues. V trimming: 4 bases; J trimming: 2 bases; junction bases outside the gene matches: 8. CDR1 is SGHKS and CDR2 is YYEKEE in the germline V gene (reference sequence). CDR3 protein: CASSLTGPGNYGYTF. In nucleotides, the CDR3 is TGTGCCAGCAGCCTGACAGGGCCCGGGAACTATGGCTACACCTTC.

This chain connects TRBV9 to TRBJ2-2, with D perhaps matching TRBD1 (5 bases). This CDR3 is built from 15 residues. Germline-derived CDR1 and CDR2 are SGDLS and YYNGEE. Trimming stripped 0 bases from V and 3 bases from J, with 9 bases between. This CDR3 is CASSVGGGYTGELFF. CDR3 DNA sequence: TGTGCCAGCAGCGTAGGGGGCGGATACACCGGGGAGCTGTTTTTT. Based on the CDR3 plus reference TRBV9 and TRBJ2-2, the full variable domain is DSGVTQTPKHLITATGQRVTLRCSPRSGDLSVYWYQQSLDQGLQFLIQYYNGEERAKGNILERFSAQQFPDLHSELNLSSLELGDSALYFCASSVGGGYTGELFFGEGSRLTVL.

This clone showed up just once. The chain has TRBV29-1 and TRBJ1-5, with D unclear. The CDR3 loop spans 15 amino acids. Trimming left V 7 bases short and J 2 bases short, with 18 bases between. Germline values: CDR1 SQVTM, CDR2 ANQGSEA. CDR3 DNA: TGCAGCGCAACAATCGCAGGTTATGGCAATCAGCCCCAGCATTTT. Its translation is CSATIAGYGNQPQHF. Full variable domain (rest looked up from reference TRBV29-1 and TRBJ1-5): SAVISQKPSRDICQRGTSLTIQCQVDSQVTMMFWYRQQPGQSLTLIATANQGSEATYESGFVIDKFPISRPNLTFSTLTVSNMSPEDSSIYLCSATIAGYGNQPQHFGDGTRLSIL.

The V and J genes are TRBV4-2 and TRBJ1-4; no definite D call. Germline lookup yields CDR1 LGHNA and CDR2 YNFKEQ. V gave up 2 bases and J gave up 6 bases, with 7 bases separating them. The CDR3 extends over 13 amino acids. The DNA of the CDR3 is TGTGCCAGCAGCCAACGAGAAGATGAAAAACTGTTTTTT. It specifies CASSQREDEKLFF.

The chain combines TRBV7-9 with TRBJ2-5; D is ambiguous. From germline, CDR1 is SEHNR and CDR2 FQNEAQ (reference sequence). The V end was cut by 1 base, the J end by 1 base, with 19 bases between. This CDR3 contains 18 residues. This CDR3 reads CASSLGTTPDGFQETQYF. The CDR3 nucleotides read TGTGCCAGCAGCTTAGGTACAACCCCGGACGGTTTCCAAGAGACCCAGTACTTC.

The sample holds one count of this clone. The chain carries TRBV7-3 and TRBJ2-1, with D maybe TRBD2 (6 bases). Germline V lookup: CDR1 SGHTA, CDR2 FQGTGA. The CDR3 totals 16 residues. V was shortened by 2 bases and J by 0 bases, with 11 bases between the two germline ends. CDR3 sequence reads: CASSLGGSSSYNEQFF. Written as DNA, the CDR3 is TGTGCCAGCAGCTTAGGAGGGTCGAGCTCCTACAATGAGCAGTTCTTC.

V and J are TRBV28 and TRBJ1-5; 8 positions agree with TRBD1. The germline gives CDR1 MDHEN, CDR2 SYDVKM. Trimming took 6 bases from V and 2 from J; bases not matched to a gene: 12. The CDR3 is made up of 17 amino acids. CDR3 DNA: TGTGCCAGCAGGCCCCTGGGGACAGGAGGAGGCAATCAGCCCCAGCATTTT. Encoded protein: CASRPLGTGGGNQPQHF.

This chain links TRBV4-1 with TRBJ2-1; D remains ambiguous. CDR1 is MGHRA and CDR2 is YSYEKL in the germline V gene. This CDR3 contains 15 residues. V lost 1 base, J lost 2 bases, and 9 bases lay in between. Written as DNA, the CDR3 is TGCGCCAGCAGCCAAGCGCCTGGGACCTACAATGAGCAGTTCTTC. This encodes CASSQAPGTYNEQFF.

The chain uses TRBV19 and TRBJ2-1; D perhaps matches TRBD2 (6 bases). V gave up 8 bases and J gave up 9 bases, with 17 bases separating them. CDR3 length: 13 residues. Germline lookup yields CDR1 LNHDA and CDR2 SQIVND (reference sequence). The CDR3 nucleotides are TGTGCCAGTGGGACGGGACTTCTCGGTGAGCAGTTCTTC. Translation gives CASGTGLLGEQFF.

V gene TRBV11-1 combines with J gene TRBJ1-2; 9 positions agree with TRBD1. Germline values: CDR1 SGHAT, CDR2 FQDESV (reference sequence). This CDR3 is 14 amino acids long. V dropped 4 bases and J dropped 2; count of bases not matched to a gene: 2. CDR3 sequence reads: CASSWGQGNYGYTF. Here the CDR3 DNA reads TGTGCCAGCAGCTGGGGACAGGGAAACTATGGCTACACCTTC.

V usage is TRBV7-8 and J usage is TRBJ1-4, with 8 bases lining up with TRBD1. V lost 5 bases and J lost 8; bases outside the gene matches: 7. The germline V gene has CDR1 SGHVS and CDR2 FQNEAQ. CDR3 size: 14 residues. The CDR3, as DNA: TGTGCCAGCAGCGGGGGCAGGGGGCGGGAAAAACTGTTTTTT. Its protein product is CASSGGRGREKLFF.

The chain carries TRBV9 and TRBJ1-1, with a weak D call TRBD1 (6 bases). V lost 3 bases and J 3 bases, leaving 12 bases between the germline ends. Germline-derived CDR1 and CDR2 are SGDLS and YYNGEE. This CDR3 has 14 amino acids. This CDR3 reads CASSGSRGDTEAFF. The CDR3 DNA follows: TGTGCCAGCAGCGGTTCTAGGGGGGACACTGAAGCTTTCTTT.

V usage is TRBV19 and J usage is TRBJ1-5, with 10 positions matching TRBD1. The CDR3 runs to 16 residues. V trimming: 6 bases; J trimming: 5 bases; junction bases outside the gene matches: 10. The germline V gene has CDR1 LNHDA and CDR2 SQIVND (reference sequence). The chain's CDR3 is CASSPQGQGMYQPQHF. The DNA of the CDR3 is TGTGCCAGTAGCCCCCAGGGACAGGGGATGTATCAGCCCCAGCATTTT. Looking up the rest from reference TRBV19 and TRBJ1-5 gives the full variable domain: DGGITQSPKYLFRKEGQNVTLSCEQNLNHDAMYWYRQDPGQGLRLIYYSQIVNDFQKGDIAEGYSVSREKKESFPLTVTSAQKNPTAFYLCASSPQGQGMYQPQHFGDGTRLSIL.

The chain has TRBV19 and TRBJ2-6, with D tentatively TRBD1 or TRBD2 (6 bases each). CDR3 length: 17 amino acids. V was pared by 2 bases and J by 2 bases, with 13 bases between. Per germline, CDR1 LNHDA and CDR2 SQIVND (reference sequence). For the CDR3, the DNA is TGTGCCAGTAGTATATATGTGGGGGGCCCTGGGGCCAACGTCCTGACTTTC. This sequence encodes CASSIYVGGPGANVLTF. Full variable domain (outside the CDR3, taken from reference TRBV19 and TRBJ2-6): DGGITQSPKYLFRKEGQNVTLSCEQNLNHDAMYWYRQDPGQGLRLIYYSQIVNDFQKGDIAEGYSVSREKKESFPLTVTSAQKNPTAFYLCASSIYVGGPGANVLTFGAGSRLTVL.

The chain employs TRBV9 and TRBJ1-2; TRBD1 might be the D (6 bases). The V and J ends lost 5 bases and 4 bases respectively, with 12 bases between them. This CDR3 spans 13 amino acids. Looked up from germline, CDR1 is SGDLS and CDR2 is YYNGEE. The CDR3 DNA sequence: TGTGCCAGCAGTGTGACAGGTACCTATGGCTACACCTTC. It translates to CASSVTGTYGYTF.

This rearrangement joins TRBV6-5 to TRBJ1-1; D is perhaps TRBD1 (5 bases). V lost 6 bases, J lost 0 bases, and 8 bases lay in between. Germline-derived CDR1 and CDR2 are MNHEY and SVGAGI. CDR3 length equals 13 residues. CDR3 region: CASRGDLNTEAFF. The CDR3 DNA reads TGTGCCAGCAGGGGGGACCTGAACACTGAAGCTTTCTTT.

The chain combines TRBV2 with TRBJ1-1; 10 bases match TRBD1. The V gene end was trimmed by 1 base and the J gene end by 11 bases; junction bases not matched to a gene: 7. The V gene's germline CDR1 is SNHLY and CDR2 FYNNEI. The CDR3 consists of 14 residues. CDR3 region: CASSEGRGTGEAFF. DNA for the CDR3: TGTGCCAGCAGTGAAGGGCGAGGGACAGGGGAGGCTTTCTTT.

CDR3: CASSFEWGEQFF. CDR3 in DNA: TGTGCCAGCAGCTTCGAATGGGGTGAGCAGTTCTTC. The J gene is TRBJ2-1, the V gene TRBV7-9; D gene ambiguous. This CDR3 is 12 amino acids long. V lost 3 bases and J lost 9, with 9 bases in between. Germline V lookup: CDR1 SEHNR, CDR2 FQNEAQ (reference sequence).

The chain employs TRBV14 and TRBJ1-3; unclear D gene. The CDR3 contains 18 residues. Trimming removed 5 bases at V and 4 bases at J, with 24 bases between. In germline, CDR1 is SGHDN, CDR2 FVKESK. The CDR3 coding sequence is TGTGCCAGCAGCTTAAATCATTACGGAGTAGGTCAAGGAAACACCATATATTTT. Its translation is CASSLNHYGVGQGNTIYF.

The chain links TRBV19 to TRBJ1-2; possibly TRBD1 for D (5 bases). Trimming removed 4 bases at V and 1 base at J, with 7 bases between. The CDR3 is 13 residues long. Per the germline V gene, CDR1 is LNHDA and CDR2 is SQIVND (reference sequence). CDR3 DNA sequence: TGTGCCAGTAGTACTGGGGGTAACTATGGCTACACCTTC. Translating it yields CASSTGGNYGYTF.

The V call is TRBV11-2, the J call TRBJ1-1, with D unclear. The germline CDR1 and CDR2 sequences are SGHAT and FQNNGV. The CDR3 has 16 residues. Trimming removed 5 bases at V and 1 base at J, with 17 bases between. As DNA, the CDR3 is TGTGCCAGCAGCCCCGGCTCGGGTTGGAAGAACACTGAAGCTTTCTTT. It is translated as CASSPGSGWKNTEAFF. Full variable domain (rest looked up from reference TRBV11-2 and TRBJ1-1): EAGVAQSPRYKIIEKRQSVAFWCNPISGHATLYWYQQILGQGPKLLIQFQNNGVVDDSQLPKDRFSAERLKGVDSTLKIQPAKLEDSAVYLCASSPGSGWKNTEAFFGQGTRLTVV.

The chain couples TRBV2 to TRBJ2-7; D not resolved. The CDR3 has 14 residues. Germline V gene data show CDR1 as SNHLY and CDR2 as FYNNEI. Trimming took 3 bases from V and 2 from J, leaving 11 bases between them. For the CDR3, the DNA is TGTGCCAGCAGTGACGGACGGGCAACCTACGAGCAGTACTTC. Its protein is CASSDGRATYEQYF.

The chain joins TRBV30 to TRBJ2-7; D tentatively reads TRBD1 or TRBD2 (5 bases each). This CDR3 is 13 amino acids long. V was shortened by 3 bases and J by 2 bases, with 11 bases between the two germline ends. Germline V gene data show CDR1 as GTSNPN and CDR2 as SVGIG (reference sequence). The CDR3 spells CAWSRGAPYEQYF. CDR3 coding DNA: TGTGCCTGGAGCCGAGGGGCCCCCTACGAGCAGTACTTC. The whole variable domain, filled in from reference TRBV30 and TRBJ2-7, reads SQTIHQWPATLVQPVGSPLSLECTVEGTSNPNLYWYRQAAGRGLQLLFYSVGIGQISSEVPQNLSASRPQDRQFILSSKKLLLSDSGFYLCAWSRGAPYEQYFGPGTRLTVT.